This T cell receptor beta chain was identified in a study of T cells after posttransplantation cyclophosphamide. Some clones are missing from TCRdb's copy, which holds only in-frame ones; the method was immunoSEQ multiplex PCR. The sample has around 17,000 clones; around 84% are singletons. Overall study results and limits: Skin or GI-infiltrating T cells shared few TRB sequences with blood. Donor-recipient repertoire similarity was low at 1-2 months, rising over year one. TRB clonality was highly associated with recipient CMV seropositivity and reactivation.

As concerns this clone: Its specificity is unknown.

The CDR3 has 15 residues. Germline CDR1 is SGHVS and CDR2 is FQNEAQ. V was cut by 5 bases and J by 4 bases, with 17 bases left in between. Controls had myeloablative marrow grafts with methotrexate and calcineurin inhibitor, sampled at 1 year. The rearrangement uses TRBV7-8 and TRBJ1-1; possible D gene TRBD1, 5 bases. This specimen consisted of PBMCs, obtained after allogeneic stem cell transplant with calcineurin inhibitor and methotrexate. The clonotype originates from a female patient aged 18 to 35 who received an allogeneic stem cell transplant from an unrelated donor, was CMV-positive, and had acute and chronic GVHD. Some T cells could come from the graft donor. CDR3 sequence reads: CASSPPGRVGTEAFF. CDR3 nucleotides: TGTGCCAGCAGCCCGCCCGGCAGGGTGGGCACTGAAGCTTTCTTT.